This T cell receptor beta chain was recovered during a study of T cells in Graves' hyperthyroidism and ophthalmopathy (dated by TCRdb to about 2019). In the study overall: Peripheral blood was sampled at the time of initial diagnosis, prior to any treatment. A discovery cohort of approximately 100 patients, 43 with Graves' ophthalmopathy and over 55 with stable Graves' hyperthyroidism, was used to find distinguishing TCR V-J signatures. Prospective prediction of ophthalmopathy was tested in an independent validation cohort of fewer than 20 hyperthyroidism patients and 17 patients who later progressed to ophthalmopathy. The 95 to 100 discovery patients were randomly divided into training and test sets at a 7:3 ratio. In six Graves' hyperthyroidism patients, the study also compared T-cell repertoires from thyroid tissue with T-cell repertoires from blood. After sampling, hyperthyroidism patients received methimazole starting at 30 mg daily, and ophthalmopathy patients received high-dose intravenous methylprednisolone. According to the paper, TCR Vbeta CDR3 sequencing was carried out on 120 to 150 peripheral blood samples, which came from some 41 ophthalmopathy, approximately 72 hyperthyroidism and about 17 progressor patients.

In the case of this clonotype: What this receptor recognizes is not known. No base qualities exist here, and no much larger clone lies one base off it.

Graves' hyperthyroidism was defined as stable when no progression to ophthalmopathy occurred over 18 months of follow-up. The hyperthyroidism patients were between 18 and 65 years old and newly diagnosed, with a disease duration of less than 2 months. Exclusion was applied to patients with uncontrolled infections, other autoimmune diseases, pregnancy or lactation. Diagnoses were based on clinical symptoms, serum thyroxine and TRAb, thyroid ultrasound and orbital computed tomography. Ficoll-Paque density gradient centrifugation was used to isolate PBMCs from 10 ml of fresh peripheral blood. Trizol reagent was used to extract total RNA, and RNA quality was then checked on an Agilent 2100 Bioanalyzer. General conclusions and limits of the study: A 13 V-J signature model separated ophthalmopathy from stable hyperthyroidism, with around 88% sensitivity and about 81% specificity in cross-validation and 80%/75% in testing. No statistical method was used to fix the sample size in advance, and group allocation was not hidden from the investigators. Blood samples also contained most of the expanded thyroid clonotypes (frequency above 0.001), which suggests that blood repertoires may reflect thyroid immune responses. In validation, the model predicted progression to ophthalmopathy a median of around 6.5 months before onset, with over 55% sensitivity and roughly 72% specificity.

Amplification of TCR beta CDR3 regions was carried out from RNA transcripts. For the first round of RT-PCR on the TCR CDR3, the HTBI primer set was used together with the Qiagen OneStep RT-PCR kit. A second multiplex PCR round built the libraries, followed by size selection and purification. The libraries were sequenced on an Illumina HiSeq2000 using paired-end 100 bp reads. The study's processing was this. SOAPnuke was used to process the raw data, throwing out any read that contained adapters or uncalled bases, had a mean Phred below 15, or lacked an exact constant-primer or identifier match. COPE v1.2.5 was used to merge the high-quality paired reads, and each unique nucleotide sequence was defined as a clonotype. MiTCR v1.1 was used to align clonotypes to the IMGT TRBV, TRBD and TRBJ reference segments. Analysis was restricted to V-J combinations with a frequency above 0.0001, which covered approximately 99% of repertoires. The TCS score was defined as F50 (clonal expansion) divided by E x V (chaos), with BLOSUM62-based TCRdist calculated between CDR3 peptides within each V-J. Welch's t-statistics and random forest reduced around 550 V-J features to some 14, which were used in a naive Bayes classifier (R e1071). TCRdb took the public reads, trimmed them with fastp at Q25, ran MiXCR for clone calling and kept in-frame beta chains. CDR3 protein sequences are deduplicated, and each keeps its most common genes and DNA. For this entry, the V and J calls and clone size follow TCRdb and not the study's own pipeline. Within this sample are fewer than 600,000 distinct CDR3 sequences, with roughly 15% of them counted one time only. Clones ranked in the top ten supply 11% to 15% of the sample.

This TCR came from a woman in her thirties or forties with Graves' hyperthyroidism. The specimen sequenced was blood.

The CDR3: CASSKDDRGNYEQYF. The DNA sequence is given as TGTGCCAGCAGCAAAGACGACAGGGGAAACTACGAGCAGTACTTC. The rearranged segments are TRBV7-9 and TRBJ2-7, and TRBD1 matches 8 of the central bases. For CDR1 and CDR2, the germline V gene (reference sequence) lists SEHNR and FQNEAQ. Compared with germline, V lacks 5 bases and J lacks 3 bases; bases without a gene match: 9. From cysteine to phenylalanine, the CDR3 is 15 amino acids long. Only the CDR3 portion is preserved as DNA: 45 bases, with reading frame beginning at the first base.